Each of the 23 T cell receptor beta chains below was sequenced from the same sample in a study of T cells after posttransplantation cyclophosphamide. Sequencing used immunoSEQ multiplex PCR; TCRdb keeps in-frame clones, though not all of them. Of 30,000 to 45,000 clones detected, just under 80% appear once; the ten largest clones hold 8.1%. Treatment was busulfan-fludarabine conditioning, a marrow graft, and cyclophosphamide on days +3 and +4. The sample was CD4+ T cells sorted from blood, taken roughly 1,900 days after a stem cell transplant with posttransplant cyclophosphamide. Every receptor here comes from a female patient aged 40 to 55 who received an allogeneic stem cell transplant from a related donor, was CMV-positive, and had no GVHD. Some T cells may be graft donor cells.

The rearrangement joins TRBV19 to TRBJ2-3, with 7 bases matching TRBD2. Germline lookup yields CDR1 LNHDA and CDR2 SQIVND (reference sequence). Trimming removed 5 bases from V and 1 base from J; junction bases left unmatched: 3. The CDR3 extends over 14 amino acids. CDR3 in amino acids: CASSQSGGTDTQYF. CDR3 sequence (DNA): TGTGCCAGTAGTCAAAGCGGGGGCACAGATACGCAGTATTTT.

In its sample, this clone was seen once. The CDR3 DNA reads TGTGCCAGCAGCGTAGGCTCCGGGACAGGGCGCTCTGGAAACACCATATATTTT. It specifies CASSVGSGTGRSGNTIYF. The chain couples TRBV9 to TRBJ1-3; 9 bases fit TRBD1. Germline V gene lookup returns CDR1 SGDLS and CDR2 YYNGEE. CDR3 length: 18 residues. Germline trimming cut 0 bases from V and 0 bases from J; bases unmatched to any gene: 7.

The chain has TRBV15 and TRBJ1-5; D gene uncertain. Looked up from germline, CDR1 is LNHNV and CDR2 is YYDKDF (reference sequence). The ends were cut back, 0 bases at V and 0 bases at J, with 9 bases in the middle. The CDR3 length is 16 residues. The CDR3 sequence is CATSRDPFYSNQPQHF. The CDR3 DNA reads as TGTGCCACCAGCAGAGATCCGTTTTATAGCAATCAGCCCCAGCATTTT.

The J gene is TRBJ1-4, the V gene TRBV19; D unresolved. V gave up 3 bases and J gave up 7 bases, with 15 bases separating them. From germline, CDR1 is LNHDA and CDR2 SQIVND (reference sequence). The CDR3 totals 15 residues. The CDR3 DNA is TGTGCCAGTAGTATCGGAGGGTTAGAGGGTGAAAAACTGTTTTTT. Translating it yields CASSIGGLEGEKLFF.

The J gene is TRBJ1-2, the V gene TRBV27; 8 bases map to TRBD1. The length of the CDR3 is 16 residues. CDR1 and CDR2 (germline): MNHEY, SMNVEV (reference sequence). The V segment lost 6 bases and the J segment 4 bases; nucleotides outside the gene matches: 13. The CDR3 protein is CASRARTGRISYGYTF. The CDR3 DNA reads as TGTGCCAGCAGAGCACGGACAGGGAGGATTTCCTATGGCTACACCTTC.

V gene TRBV6-6 combines with J gene TRBJ1-2; no definite D call. V gave up 4 bases and J gave up 2 bases, with 8 bases separating them. From germline, CDR1 is MNHNY and CDR2 SVGAGI (reference sequence). The CDR3 consists of 13 residues. The DNA of the CDR3 is TGTGCCAGCAGTTTCGGGGTGAACTATGGCTACACCTTC. This codes for CASSFGVNYGYTF.

The chain couples TRBV6-4 to TRBJ2-2; possibly TRBD2 for D (5 bases). CDR3 length: 14 residues. Germline CDR1 and CDR2: MRHNA and SNTAGT. Deletions cut 10 bases from V and 3 bases from J, with 15 bases between. The CDR3 is CATRSVGDTGELFF. CDR3 in DNA: TGTGCCACCCGGTCCGTGGGAGACACCGGGGAGCTGTTTTTT.

The V gene is TRBV12-5, the J gene TRBJ2-7, with 8 bases lining up with TRBD1. From germline, CDR1 is LGHNT and CDR2 FRNRAP. The CDR3 consists of 14 residues. The ends lost 5 bases at V and 9 bases at J; junction bases unmatched: 12. Written as DNA, the CDR3 is TGTGCTAGTGGTAACCCCGGGACAGGATCGGGGCAGTACTTC. Amino acid sequence: CASGNPGTGSGQYF.

V usage is TRBV4-3 and J usage is TRBJ2-1; the match to TRBD2 covers 10 bases. Germline CDR1 LGHNA, CDR2 YSLEER. This CDR3 has 17 amino acids. V was clipped by 3 bases and J by 7 bases; unmatched bases: 12. CDR3 loop: CASSQGAAGGTWNEQFF. CDR3 coding DNA: TGCGCCAGCAGCCAGGGGGCAGCGGGGGGGACTTGGAATGAGCAGTTCTTC.

CDR3 sequence reads: CASTPGPLNTEAFF. The CDR3 DNA sequence: TGTGCCAGCACTCCAGGGCCTCTGAACACTGAAGCTTTCTTT. The rearrangement links TRBV6-5 to TRBJ1-1, with D possibly being TRBD1 (5 bases). V was cut by 7 bases and J by 0 bases, with 12 bases left in between. This CDR3 spans 14 amino acids. Germline V CDR1 and CDR2: MNHEY, SVGAGI.

This chain connects TRBV25-1 to TRBJ1-6; D ambiguous. Deletions cut 3 bases from V and 2 bases from J, with 8 bases between. This CDR3 comprises 15 residues. Germline values: CDR1 MGHDK, CDR2 SYGVNS. The CDR3 protein is CASSDRQAYNSPLHF. CDR3 bases: TGTGCCAGCAGTGACCGACAAGCCTATAATTCACCCCTCCACTTT. The variable domain in full, completed from reference TRBV25-1 and TRBJ1-6, reads EADIYQTPRYLVIGTGKKITLECSQTMGHDKMYWYQQDPGMELHLIHYSYGVNSTEKGDLSSESTVSRIRTEHFPLTLESARPSHTSQYLCASSDRQAYNSPLHFGNGTRLTVT.

This clone has a count of ten or more. V usage is TRBV5-8 and J usage is TRBJ1-2; 9 bases map to TRBD1. This CDR3 comprises 15 residues. The J segment lost 4 bases and the V segment lost 4 bases, leaving 8 bases of the junction unmatched. Germline V gives CDR1 SGHTS, CDR2 YDEGEE. The chain's CDR3 is CASSRLTGGGYGYTF. CDR3 coding DNA: TGTGCCAGCAGCCGACTAACAGGGGGCGGCTATGGCTACACCTTC.

The chain couples TRBV19 to TRBJ2-5, with 7 bases lining up with TRBD1. Germline CDR1 reads LNHDA; CDR2 reads SQIVND (reference sequence). The CDR3 has 14 amino acids. Trimming cost V 5 bases and J 4 bases; bases outside gene matches: 7. CDR3 sequence (DNA): TGTGCCAGTAGTTTACAGGGGCCCCCAGAGACCCAGTACTTC. Translated, it gives CASSLQGPPETQYF.

In this sample, this clone turned up a few times. This chain joins TRBV19 and TRBJ1-5; D remains unclear. This CDR3 is 17 amino acids long. The V gene's germline CDR1 is LNHDA and CDR2 SQIVND (reference sequence). The V end was cut by 1 base, the J end by 0 bases, with 13 bases between. CDR3 DNA: TGTGCCAGTAGTATAGTATTCCGTAGAAATAGCAATCAGCCCCAGCATTTT. It translates to CASSIVFRRNSNQPQHF.

This chain joins TRBV28 and TRBJ2-5; 7 bases fit TRBD2. This CDR3 has 14 residues. The ends lost 2 bases at V and 2 bases at J; junction bases unmatched: 2. In germline, CDR1 is MDHEN, CDR2 SYDVKM. The CDR3 nucleotides read TGTGCCAGCAGTTTACCGGGACTACAAGAGACCCAGTACTTC. Amino acids: CASSLPGLQETQYF.

This sequence joins TRBV4-3 and TRBJ1-5; 8 bases are a match to TRBD1. This CDR3 has 11 residues. The ends lost 8 bases at V and 7 bases at J; junction bases unmatched: 1. Germline V gene data show CDR1 as LGHNA and CDR2 as YSLEER. As DNA, the CDR3 is TGCGCCAGCCCAGGGGGCCAGCCCCAGCATTTT. It translates to CASPGGQPQHF.

The chain couples TRBV19 to TRBJ2-5, with 9 bases that match TRBD1. With 8 bases clipped from V and 4 bases from J, the junction kept 11 bases outside the gene matches. The CDR3 has 15 amino acids. CDR1 is LNHDA and CDR2 is SQIVND in the germline V gene (reference sequence). CDR3 coding DNA: TGTGCCAGTGGACCAATTACAGGGGGCCGAGAGACCCAGTACTTC. Translating gives CASGPITGGRETQYF.

The chain is built from TRBV19 and TRBJ1-2; D is unclear. V dropped 9 bases and J dropped 4 bases, with 21 bases sitting between them. CDR1 is LNHDA and CDR2 is SQIVND in the germline V gene (reference sequence). The CDR3 totals 15 residues. CDR3 loop: CASREGGRRAYGYTF. The CDR3, as DNA: TGTGCCAGCCGCGAAGGTGGCAGGCGGGCCTATGGCTACACCTTC.

V and J are TRBV4-1 and TRBJ1-1; D uncertain. CDR1 MGHRA and CDR2 YSYEKL come from the germline V gene. With 1 base removed from V and 6 bases from J, the gap between germline ends came to 12 bases. The CDR3 covers 14 residues. Here the CDR3 reads CASSQVAGVSEAFF. The CDR3 nucleotides are TGCGCCAGCAGCCAAGTAGCCGGGGTGTCTGAAGCTTTCTTT.

The chain is built from TRBV9 and TRBJ1-2, with 10 bases that match TRBD1. Unmatched junction bases numbered 5, after V lost 0 bases and J lost 6 bases. Germline V gives CDR1 SGDLS, CDR2 YYNGEE. This CDR3 spans 15 amino acids. CDR3 region: CASSVDAGQGHGYTF. The CDR3 DNA follows: TGTGCCAGCAGCGTAGATGCGGGACAGGGGCATGGCTACACCTTC.

This clone has only a few counts. The V call is TRBV5-4, the J call TRBJ2-2, with D perhaps matching TRBD1 (6 bases). Germline lookup yields CDR1 SGHNT and CDR2 YYREEE (reference sequence). The length of the CDR3 is 13 residues. V was shortened by 5 bases and J by 6 bases, with 11 bases between the two germline ends. The CDR3 loop reads CASRIQGSGELFF. For the CDR3, the DNA is TGTGCCAGCAGAATTCAGGGGTCCGGGGAGCTGTTTTTT.

V and J are TRBV7-3 and TRBJ2-3, with a tentative D call TRBD1 (6 bases). The length of the CDR3 is 13 residues. Trimming removed 5 bases from V and 8 bases from J, with 14 bases in between. CDR1 is SGHTA and CDR2 is FQGTGA in the germline V gene. The CDR3 spells CASSAHRAGTQYF. Written as DNA, the CDR3 is TGTGCCAGCAGCGCACACAGGGCGGGTACGCAGTATTTT.

V usage is TRBV18 and J usage is TRBJ2-5; a possible D gene is TRBD1 (6 bases). The CDR3 runs 14 residues. Germline CDR1 KGHSH, CDR2 LQKENI. Between the trimmed V and J ends, which lost 4 bases and 5 bases, there was a span of 14 bases. CDR3 residues: CASSRGGAGETQYF. The CDR3 bases are TGTGCCAGCTCACGTGGGGGCGCCGGGGAGACCCAGTACTTC.